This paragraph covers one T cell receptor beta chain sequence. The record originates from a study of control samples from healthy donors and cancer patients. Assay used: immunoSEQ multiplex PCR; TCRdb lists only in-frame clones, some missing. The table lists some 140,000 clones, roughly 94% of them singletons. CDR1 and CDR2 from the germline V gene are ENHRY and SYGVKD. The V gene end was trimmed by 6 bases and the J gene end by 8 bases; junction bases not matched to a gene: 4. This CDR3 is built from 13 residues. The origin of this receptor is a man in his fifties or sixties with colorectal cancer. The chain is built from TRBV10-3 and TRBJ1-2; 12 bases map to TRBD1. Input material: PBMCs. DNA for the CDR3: TGTGCCATCAGGGGACAGGGGGCTCTCGGCTACACCTTC. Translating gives CAIRGQGALGYTF.